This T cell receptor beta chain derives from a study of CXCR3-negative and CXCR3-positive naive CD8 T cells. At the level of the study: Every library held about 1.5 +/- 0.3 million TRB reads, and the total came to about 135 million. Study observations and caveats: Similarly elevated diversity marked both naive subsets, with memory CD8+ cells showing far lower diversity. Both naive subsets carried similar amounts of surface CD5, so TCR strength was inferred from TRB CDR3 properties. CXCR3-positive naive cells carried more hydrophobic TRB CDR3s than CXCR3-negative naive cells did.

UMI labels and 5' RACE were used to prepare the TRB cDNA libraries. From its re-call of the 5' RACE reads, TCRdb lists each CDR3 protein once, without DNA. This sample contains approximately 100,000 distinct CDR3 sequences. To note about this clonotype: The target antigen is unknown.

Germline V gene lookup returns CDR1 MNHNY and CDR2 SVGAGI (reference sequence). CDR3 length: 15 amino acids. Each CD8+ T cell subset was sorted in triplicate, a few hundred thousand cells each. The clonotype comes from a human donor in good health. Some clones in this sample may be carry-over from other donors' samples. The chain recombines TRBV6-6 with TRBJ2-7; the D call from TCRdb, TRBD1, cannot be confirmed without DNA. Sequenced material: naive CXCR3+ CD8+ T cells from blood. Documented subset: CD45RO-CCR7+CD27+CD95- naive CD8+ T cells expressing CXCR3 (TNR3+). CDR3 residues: CASSAYRGSSYEQYF.